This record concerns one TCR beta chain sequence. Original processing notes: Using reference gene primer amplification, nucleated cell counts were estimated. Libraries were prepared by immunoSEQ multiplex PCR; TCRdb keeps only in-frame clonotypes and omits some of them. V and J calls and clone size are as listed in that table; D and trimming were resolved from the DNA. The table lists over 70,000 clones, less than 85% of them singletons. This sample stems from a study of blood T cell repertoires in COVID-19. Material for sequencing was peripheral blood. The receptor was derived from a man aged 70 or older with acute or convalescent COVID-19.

Here the CDR3 reads CASSRTGENTIYF. The CDR3 DNA follows: TGTGCCAGCAGCCGGACAGGTGAAAACACCATATATTTT. The chain employs TRBV6-5 and TRBJ1-3; 7 positions agree with TRBD1. Germline V lookup: CDR1 MNHEY, CDR2 SVGAGI. J lost 6 bases, V lost 6 bases, and 5 bases had no gene match. The CDR3 contains 13 residues.